Listed here are 16 T cell receptor beta chains from one sample, sequenced in a study of control samples from healthy donors and cancer patients (TCRdb year 2020). Library prep was done by the immunoSEQ multiplex PCR assay. Not all clones reach the TCRdb copy of this immuneACCESS table, which keeps in-frame sequences only. Checked studies attribute under half of the gap to unresolved V genes and leave the rest unexplained. Here the sample has under 130,000 clones; 80% to 90% occur a single time. The top ten constitute about 19% of the sample. Sequencing was done on a sample of PBMCs. These receptors were obtained from a man in his sixties with lung cancer.

This clone was seen a handful of times. The CDR3 DNA reads TGCAGCGTGGGGGGCAACGGAGAGACCCAGTACTTC. Its translation: CSVGGNGETQYF. V is TRBV29-1 and J is TRBJ2-5; possibly TRBD1 or TRBD2 for D (6 bases each). CDR1 and CDR2 from the germline V gene are SQVTM and ANQGSEA. Trimming cost V 6 bases and J 4 bases, with 12 bases left between them. The CDR3 covers 12 residues.

The table lists this clone with a count of one. The chain links TRBV7-3 to TRBJ1-1, with D unresolved. Germline loops: CDR1 SGHTA, CDR2 FQGTGA. This CDR3 region has 13 residues. Trimming took 8 bases from V and 1 from J, leaving 11 bases between them. CDR3 region: CASSRTGNTEAFF. In nucleotides, the CDR3 is TGTGCCAGCTCTAGGACGGGGAACACTGAAGCTTTCTTT.

In DNA form, the CDR3 reads TGTGCCAGCAGCCAAGAAAGGAGAAACACTGAAGCTTTCTTT. This gives the protein CASSQERRNTEAFF. This rearrangement joins TRBV3-1 (or the pseudogene TRBV3-2) to TRBJ1-1; D is unresolved. Per germline, CDR1 LGHDT and CDR2 YNNKEL (reference sequence). The CDR3 consists of 14 residues. V shed 0 bases and J shed 2 bases, with 7 bases lying between them.

The gene calls are TRBV7-2 and TRBJ1-6; 7 nucleotides align to TRBD1. CDR3 length: 16 amino acids. Germline assignment: CDR1 SGHTA and CDR2 FQGNSA. V lost 3 bases, J lost 0 bases, and 2 bases stayed unmatched. The chain's CDR3 is CASSLRDSSYNSPLHF. The CDR3 DNA reads TGTGCCAGCAGCTTGAGGGACAGCTCCTATAATTCACCCCTCCACTTT.

This sequence joins TRBV5-1 and TRBJ1-3, with D uncertain. Germline V gene lookup returns CDR1 SGHRS and CDR2 YFSETQ. The CDR3 has 13 amino acids. Trimming removed 3 bases at V and 8 bases at J, with 12 bases between. CDR3 DNA: TGCGCCAGCAGCTCCGGACCTGAAGACACCATATATTTT. This translates into CASSSGPEDTIYF. Combining the CDR3 with reference TRBV5-1 and TRBJ1-3 gives the whole variable domain KAGVTQTPRYLIKTRGQQVTLSCSPISGHRSVSWYQQTPGQGLQFLFEYFSETQRNKGNFPGRFSGRQFSNSRSEMNVSTLELGDSALYLCASSSGPEDTIYFGEGSWLTVV.

The V gene is TRBV6-5, the J gene TRBJ1-5, with TRBD1 matching 7 bases. Germline V gene lookup returns CDR1 MNHEY and CDR2 SVGAGI. The V segment lost 6 bases and the J segment 6 bases; nucleotides outside the gene matches: 8. CDR3 length: 14 residues. CDR3 nucleotide sequence: TGTGCCAGCAGCTACCAACAGGGGTTTCAGCCCCAGCATTTT. Translated, it gives CASSYQQGFQPQHF.

As for this clone: Additional DNA sequences in this sample encode the identical CDR3. This chain connects TRBV18 to TRBJ1-2; 7 bases line up with TRBD1. V shed 2 bases and J 5 bases; nucleotides not matched to a gene: 2. Looked up from germline, CDR1 is KGHSH and CDR2 is LQKENI. This CDR3 contains 13 residues. The CDR3 DNA sequence: TGTGCCAGCTCACCAGGGACAGAATATGGCTACACCTTC. Amino acids: CASSPGTEYGYTF.

This clone was found a few times. The CDR3 region has the DNA TGTGCCAGCAGTACCAAACGGACAGGGGAGGAAAAACTGTTTTTT. Its translation is CASSTKRTGEEKLFF. The genes are TRBV6-5 and TRBJ1-4; TRBD1 aligns across 9 bases. Per germline, CDR1 MNHEY and CDR2 SVGAGI. V dropped 5 bases and J dropped 8; count of bases not matched to a gene: 9. This CDR3 region has 15 residues.

The V and J genes are TRBV4-1 and TRBJ1-5, with 7 positions matching TRBD1. The germline V gene encodes CDR1 MGHRA and CDR2 YSYEKL. The CDR3 extends over 15 amino acids. The junction had 6 bases not matched to a gene; V was cut back by 0 bases and J by 7 bases. The chain's CDR3 is CASSQDSGGLQPQHF. The CDR3 DNA sequence: TGCGCCAGCAGCCAAGATTCAGGGGGTTTGCAGCCCCAGCATTTT.

The chain uses TRBV3-1 (or the pseudogene TRBV3-2) and TRBJ2-1, with D uncertain. This CDR3 region has 11 residues. Trimming removed 0 bases at V and 12 bases at J, with 6 bases between. The germline V gene encodes CDR1 LGHDT and CDR2 YNNKEL (reference sequence). The CDR3 sequence: CASSQDLRQFF. In DNA form, the CDR3 reads TGTGCCAGCAGCCAAGATCTTCGGCAGTTCTTC.

This chain connects TRBV6-6 to TRBJ1-5, with D hard to call. The CDR3 is 12 residues long. The ends were cut back, 7 bases at V and 11 bases at J, with 15 bases in the middle. The germline CDR1 and CDR2 sequences are MNHNY and SVGAGI (reference sequence). The CDR3, as DNA: TGTGCCAGCACGACCGCCGTTTCTTCCCAGCATTTT. Encoded protein: CASTTAVSSQHF.

V usage is TRBV6-5 and J usage is TRBJ2-5, with D perhaps assigned TRBD1 or TRBD2 (6 bases each). Trimming removed 2 bases at V and 5 bases at J, with 12 bases between. This CDR3 comprises 14 residues. Germline loops: CDR1 MNHEY, CDR2 SVGAGI. The CDR3 loop reads CASSYQGGRETQYF. DNA of the CDR3: TGTGCCAGCAGTTACCAAGGGGGGCGGGAGACCCAGTACTTC.

This clone was detected only once. This rearrangement joins TRBV14 to TRBJ1-1, with D possibly matching TRBD1 (5 bases). V gave up 5 bases and J gave up 4 bases, with 11 bases separating them. The CDR3 is 13 residues long. The germline gives CDR1 SGHDN, CDR2 FVKESK. CDR3 bases: TGTGCCAGCAGCAGCACGGGGGGCACTGAAGCTTTCTTT. Translated: CASSSTGGTEAFF.

J is TRBJ2-1 and V is TRBV12-5, with 8 bases aligning to TRBD1. This CDR3 region has 15 residues. Germline V gene lookup returns CDR1 LGHNT and CDR2 FRNRAP. The J segment lost 5 bases and the V segment lost 6 bases, leaving 9 bases of the junction unmatched. CDR3 in amino acids: CASGRTGTGNNEQFF. In DNA form, the CDR3 reads TGTGCTAGTGGCCGGACAGGGACAGGTAACAATGAGCAGTTCTTC. Full variable domain (remainder filled in from reference TRBV12-5 and TRBJ2-1): DARVTQTPRHKVTEMGQEVTMRCQPILGHNTVFWYRQTMMQGLELLAYFRNRAPLDDSGMPKDRFSAEMPDATLATLKIQPSEPRDSAVYFCASGRTGTGNNEQFFGPGTRLTVL.

The V and J genes are TRBV6-6 and TRBJ1-1; D perhaps matches TRBD1 (5 bases). Trimming took off 6 bases at V and 5 bases at J, with 7 bases between the two ends. The CDR3 contains 11 residues. Germline loops: CDR1 MNHNY, CDR2 SVGAGI (reference sequence). CDR3 region: CASRDITEAFF. In DNA form, the CDR3 reads TGTGCCAGCAGGGACATAACTGAAGCTTTCTTT.

This chain uses TRBV4-1 with TRBJ1-2, with TRBD1 as a possible D gene (5 bases). The CDR3 is made up of 15 amino acids. Germline V gives CDR1 MGHRA, CDR2 YSYEKL. V was clipped by 4 bases and J by 2 bases, with 14 bases between them. The CDR3 spells CASSRDVGQNYGYTF. The CDR3 nucleotides are TGCGCCAGCAGCCGAGACGTTGGACAAAACTATGGCTACACCTTC.